The 27 T cell receptor beta chains below were found in one sample sequenced in a study of PD-1 blockade in classical Hodgkin lymphoma. Patients all relapsed after autologous stem cell transplantation, and there was variation in brentuximab vedotin exposure. From thawed PBMCs, CD4+ T cells were purified using magnetic negative selection. Clones were sequenced by immunoSEQ multiplex PCR, and TCRdb holds only the in-frame ones, with some missing. The sample consists of under 8,500 clones, about 80% of them appearing once. Sequencing used CD4+ T cells from blood, obtained at baseline. The receptors originated from a human donor with classical Hodgkin lymphoma.

The rearrangement uses TRBV7-2 and TRBJ2-7; either TRBD1 or TRBD2 may supply D (5 bases each). The CDR3 runs 13 residues. The V gene lost 1 base and the J gene lost 5 bases, with 9 bases spanning the gap. The germline V gene encodes CDR1 SGHTA and CDR2 FQGNSA. DNA for the CDR3: TGTGCCAGCAGCTTAGAGAGGGGTCACGAGCAGTACGTC. Protein: CASSLERGHEQYV.

This chain joins TRBV27 and TRBJ1-5; D is perhaps TRBD1 (6 bases). Germline-derived CDR1 and CDR2 are MNHEY and SMNVEV (reference sequence). This CDR3 spans 14 amino acids. Trimming removed 6 bases from V and 2 bases from J, with 11 bases in between. The CDR3 spells CASRGDTGNQPQHF. CDR3 sequence (DNA): TGTGCCAGCAGGGGGGACACAGGCAATCAGCCCCAGCATTTT.

The rearrangement uses TRBV19 and TRBJ1-5, with a possible D match to TRBD1 (5 bases). From germline, CDR1 is LNHDA and CDR2 SQIVND (reference sequence). The CDR3 spans 15 residues. V dropped 3 bases and J dropped 2 bases, with 11 bases sitting between them. CDR3 in DNA: TGTGCCAGTAGTATGGGGGACGCCCGCAATCAGCCCCAGCATTTT. This encodes CASSMGDARNQPQHF.

This clone was seen only a few times. The chain uses TRBV5-4 and TRBJ2-2; D unresolved. V dropped 0 bases and J dropped 5 bases, with 5 bases sitting between them. CDR1 SGHNT and CDR2 YYREEE come from the germline V gene (reference sequence). The CDR3 has 13 residues. CDR3 nucleotides: TGTGCCAGCAGCTTGGGGGGTACCGGGGAGCTGTTTTTT. Protein: CASSLGGTGELFF.

The V gene is TRBV15, the J gene TRBJ2-5, with D perhaps matching TRBD1 (6 bases). V was shortened by 3 bases and J by 5 bases, with 16 bases between the two germline ends. Germline loops: CDR1 LNHNV, CDR2 YYDKDF (reference sequence). This CDR3 contains 15 residues. CDR3 coding DNA: TGTGCCACCAGCAGTGGGGACATAGTTGGGGAGACCCAGTACTTC. Translating gives CATSSGDIVGETQYF. The full variable domain, its missing parts supplied by reference TRBV15 and TRBJ2-5, is DAMVIQNPRYQVTQFGKPVTLSCSQTLNHNVMYWYQQKSSQAPKLLFHYYDKDFNNEADTPDNFQSRRPNTSFCFLDIRSPGLGDTAMYLCATSSGDIVGETQYFGPGTRLLVL.

This clone was observed a handful of times. V usage is TRBV7-2 and J usage is TRBJ2-4; D is undetermined. The CDR3 runs to 13 residues. CDR1 SGHTA and CDR2 FQGNSA come from the germline V gene. V gave up 1 base and J gave up 8 bases, with 9 bases separating them. CDR3 DNA: TGTGCCAGCAGCTTAGTCCGAAGTTACATTCAGTACTTC. This gives the protein CASSLVRSYIQYF.

The rearrangement links TRBV7-9 to TRBJ2-3, with 9 positions matching TRBD2. CDR1 is SEHNR and CDR2 is FQNEAQ in the germline V gene (reference sequence). The length of the CDR3 is 15 residues. The trim removed 3 bases at V and 4 bases at J, leaving 5 bases unmatched. The CDR3 is CASSLGGGGSDTQYF. CDR3 nucleotide sequence: TGTGCCAGCAGCTTGGGCGGGGGGGGATCAGATACGCAGTATTTT.

The chain recombines TRBV28 with TRBJ2-1; 9 positions agree with TRBD1. V was clipped by 6 bases and J by 4 bases; unmatched bases: 16. The germline gives CDR1 MDHEN, CDR2 SYDVKM. The CDR3 extends over 18 amino acids. DNA for the CDR3: TGTGCCAGCAGACCGGTCCCGGGACAGGGCGGAGGATACAATGAGCAGTTCTTC. Amino acid sequence: CASRPVPGQGGGYNEQFF.

In DNA form, the CDR3 reads TGCGCCAGCAGCTCAGGACTCCTTAGCACAGATACGCAGTATTTT. This translates into CASSSGLLSTDTQYF. J is TRBJ2-3 and V is TRBV5-1; possibly TRBD2 for D (5 bases). V lost 3 bases, J lost 0 bases, and 11 bases lay in between. This CDR3 has 15 amino acids. Germline V lookup: CDR1 SGHRS, CDR2 YFSETQ. The complete variable domain, with remaining parts taken from reference TRBV5-1 and TRBJ2-3, reads KAGVTQTPRYLIKTRGQQVTLSCSPISGHRSVSWYQQTPGQGLQFLFEYFSETQRNKGNFPGRFSGRQFSNSRSEMNVSTLELGDSALYLCASSSGLLSTDTQYFGPGTRLTVL.

The gene calls are TRBV27 and TRBJ1-4; TRBD1 might be the D (6 bases). CDR1 and CDR2 from the germline V gene are MNHEY and SMNVEV (reference sequence). Trimming left V 9 bases short and J 6 bases short, with 11 bases between. CDR3 length equals 12 residues. Here the CDR3 reads CASKGGDEKLFF. CDR3 DNA: TGTGCCAGTAAGGGGGGCGATGAAAAACTGTTTTTT.

The genes are TRBV11-1 and TRBJ1-3; D remains ambiguous. The CDR3 is 14 amino acids. Germline V gene lookup returns CDR1 SGHAT and CDR2 FQDESV (reference sequence). With 1 base removed from V and 3 bases from J, the gap between germline ends came to 7 bases. This CDR3 reads CASSLGGSGNTIYF. CDR3 nucleotides: TGTGCCAGCAGCTTAGGAGGCAGTGGAAACACCATATATTTT. Full variable domain (missing parts from reference TRBV11-1 and TRBJ1-3): EAEVAQSPRYKITEKSQAVAFWCDPISGHATLYWYRQILGQGPELLVQFQDESVVDDSQLPKDRFSAERLKGVDSTLKIQPAELGDSAMYLCASSLGGSGNTIYFGEGSWLTVV.

Of note for this clone: The junction shows a germline mismatch at one end, possibly a read error. Other DNA sequences in this sample translate to the same CDR3. The rearrangement joins TRBV7-2 to TRBJ1-5, with a possible D match to TRBD1 (5 bases). The CDR3 has 18 residues. Germline V gives CDR1 SGHTA, CDR2 FQGNSA. CDR3 in DNA: TGTGCCAGTAGCTTAGAGCCGGGGGGATCGGGAAACAATCAGCCCCAGCATTTT. Translated, it gives CASSLEPGGSGNNQPQHF.

The chain joins TRBV10-1 to TRBJ2-2; the D gene could be TRBD1 or TRBD2 (6 bases each). This CDR3 has 16 residues. The V end was cut by 2 bases, the J end by 1 base, with 11 bases between. Germline V gene lookup returns CDR1 WNHNN and CDR2 SYGVQD (reference sequence). CDR3 loop: CASSEARGLNTGELFF. DNA for the CDR3: TGCGCCAGCAGTGAGGCTCGGGGGCTGAACACCGGGGAGCTGTTTTTT.

The V and J genes are TRBV7-9 and TRBJ2-7; tentative D call: TRBD2 (6 bases). The CDR3 totals 13 residues. V lost 5 bases, J lost 1 base, and 9 bases lay in between. Germline lookup yields CDR1 SEHNR and CDR2 FQNEAQ (reference sequence). The CDR3 DNA is TGTGCCAGCAGCGTGACTAGTTCCTACGAGCAGTACTTC. It is translated as CASSVTSSYEQYF.

CDR3 sequence: CASSTEAGEQYF. The DNA for the CDR3 is TGTGCCAGCAGCACAGAGGCGGGCGAGCAGTACTTC. This sequence joins TRBV7-6 and TRBJ2-7; TRBD2 is a possible D gene (5 bases). Looked up from germline, CDR1 is SGHVS and CDR2 is FNYEAQ. V lost 5 bases to trimming and J lost 6 bases, with 11 bases between them. The CDR3 is made up of 12 amino acids. Combining the CDR3 with reference TRBV7-6 and TRBJ2-7 gives the whole variable domain GAGVSQSPRYKVTKRGQDVALRCDPISGHVSLYWYRQALGQGPEFLTYFNYEAQQDKSGLPNDRFSAERPEGSISTLTIQRTEQRDSAMYRCASSTEAGEQYFGPGTRLTVT.

This clone was seen a handful of times. This chain uses TRBV15 with TRBJ2-5; 11 bases are shared with TRBD2. The germline CDR1 and CDR2 sequences are LNHNV and YYDKDF (reference sequence). CDR3 length equals 20 residues. The J segment lost 2 bases and the V segment lost 0 bases, leaving 14 bases of the junction unmatched. Written as DNA, the CDR3 is TGTGCCACCAGCAGAGATCTTTTTTATAGCGGGGGGGCCAGGCAAGAGACCCAGTACTTC. It is translated as CATSRDLFYSGGARQETQYF.

V gene TRBV2 combines with J gene TRBJ1-6; no clear D gene. CDR3 length: 13 residues. V lost 4 bases, J lost 8 bases, and 9 bases lay in between. Per the germline V gene, CDR1 is SNHLY and CDR2 is FYNNEI. This CDR3 reads CASSVTEDSPLHF. The CDR3 nucleotides read TGTGCCAGCAGTGTAACGGAAGATTCACCCCTCCACTTT.

The CDR3 nucleotides read TGTGCCAGTAATACAGGGCTTTCACCCCTCCACTTT. Protein sequence: CASNTGLSPLHF. The chain employs TRBV19 and TRBJ1-6, with TRBD1 as a possible D gene (6 bases). V lost 7 bases and J lost 9, with 10 bases in between. The V gene's germline CDR1 is LNHDA and CDR2 SQIVND (reference sequence). The CDR3 is 12 residues long.

The chain couples TRBV4-3 to TRBJ1-1; D possibly corresponds to TRBD1 (6 bases). Germline-derived CDR1 and CDR2 are LGHNA and YSLEER. Trimming took 0 bases from V and 5 from J, leaving 16 bases between them. The CDR3 runs to 16 residues. The CDR3 loop is CASSQDSARGATEAFF. The CDR3 DNA sequence: TGCGCCAGCAGCCAAGATTCGGCCAGGGGAGCGACTGAAGCTTTCTTT.

This clone was picked up a small number of times. The genes are TRBV19 and TRBJ1-4; D unclear. The length of the CDR3 is 11 residues. V was cut by 6 bases and J by 12 bases, with 11 bases left in between. CDR1 and CDR2 (germline): LNHDA, SQIVND (reference sequence). The CDR3 DNA is TGTGCCAGTAGGATGAATGCGGAACTGTTTTTT. Its protein is CASRMNAELFF.

This chain uses TRBV6-6 with TRBJ1-1; D gene unclear. Looked up from germline, CDR1 is MNHNY and CDR2 is SVGAGI (reference sequence). Trimming left V 8 bases short and J 6 bases short, with 7 bases between. The length of the CDR3 is 10 residues. This chain's CDR3 is CASVGAEAFF. CDR3 nucleotides: TGTGCCAGCGTCGGCGCTGAAGCTTTCTTT.

This clone was seen only once. This sequence joins TRBV5-8 and TRBJ2-5, with a possible D match to TRBD2 (7 bases). Germline-derived CDR1 and CDR2 are SGHTS and YDEGEE. V was shortened by 7 bases and J by 5 bases, with 21 bases between the two germline ends. This CDR3 comprises 15 residues. The CDR3 region is CASQLGGRIQETQYF. For the CDR3, the DNA is TGTGCCAGCCAATTGGGGGGGCGCATTCAGGAGACCCAGTACTTC.

The chain couples TRBV2 to TRBJ2-5; D is undetermined. This CDR3 has 11 amino acids. The V gene's germline CDR1 is SNHLY and CDR2 FYNNEI. Trimming removed 5 bases from V and 3 bases from J, with 4 bases in between. The CDR3 is CASSPKETQYF. The CDR3 region has the DNA TGTGCCAGCAGTCCTAAAGAGACCCAGTACTTC.

The chain joins TRBV10-3 to TRBJ2-7; 10 bases are shared with TRBD1. Germline V gene lookup returns CDR1 ENHRY and CDR2 SYGVKD. The length of the CDR3 is 15 residues. Germline trimming cut 6 bases from V and 7 bases from J; bases unmatched to any gene: 12. The CDR3 loop is CAIRFGDRGGGEQYF. The CDR3 DNA sequence: TGTGCCATCAGATTTGGGGACAGGGGAGGGGGAGAGCAGTACTTC.

The chain employs TRBV14 and TRBJ2-3; D is perhaps TRBD2 (6 bases). Germline assignment: CDR1 SGHDN and CDR2 FVKESK. V lost 4 bases and J 1 base, leaving 15 bases between the germline ends. The CDR3 has 16 residues. Here the CDR3 DNA reads TGTGCCAGCAGCCTTAACCCGGGACTGGGCACAGATACGCAGTATTTT. Translating gives CASSLNPGLGTDTQYF.

With regard to this clone: Other DNA sequences in the same sample also yield this CDR3. The chain recombines TRBV4-1 with TRBJ1-1, with D perhaps matching TRBD1 (5 bases). V lost 5 bases to trimming and J lost 1 base, with 14 bases between them. CDR3 length: 15 amino acids. CDR1 is MGHRA, CDR2 YSYEKL, per germline. The CDR3 reads CASSWGRTPNTEAFF. CDR3 coding DNA: TGCGCCAGCAGCTGGGGGAGGACGCCGAACACTGAAGCTTTCTTT.

V usage is TRBV6-5 and J usage is TRBJ1-5; perhaps TRBD1 as D (6 bases). CDR1 and CDR2 (germline): MNHEY, SVGAGI. There are 14 residues in the CDR3. Trimming left V 5 bases short and J 6 bases short, with 14 bases between. CDR3: CASSDHRVGQPQHF. Here the CDR3 DNA reads TGTGCCAGCAGTGACCACAGGGTAGGTCAGCCCCAGCATTTT.